Below, 32 T cell receptor beta chains from the same sample are listed, as sequenced in a study of blood T cell repertoires in COVID-19. The table came from immunoSEQ multiplex PCR; TCRdb's copy has only in-frame clones and leaves some out. This sample has 75,000 to 85,000 clones; about 86% occur once, and the top ten carry 15% to 20%. The sequenced material came from peripheral blood. These receptors came from a human donor in a cohort sampled during active COVID-19.

This sequence joins TRBV7-3 and TRBJ2-7; 7 bases map to TRBD1. Germline CDR1 and CDR2: SGHTA and FQGTGA. The CDR3 spans 11 residues. With V trimmed by 4 bases and J by 8 bases, 2 bases remained unmatched. Written as DNA, the CDR3 is TGTGCCAGCAGCTCACAGGGGAAGCAGTACTTC. Its protein product is CASSSQGKQYF.

The chain carries TRBV28 and TRBJ2-1, with TRBD2 matching 8 bases. J was trimmed by 5 bases and V by 5 bases; bases with no gene match: 8. The V gene's germline CDR1 is MDHEN and CDR2 SYDVKM. The CDR3 has 15 amino acids. In nucleotides, the CDR3 is TGTGCCAGCAGTCCGGGGACTAGAAGGAACAATGAGCAGTTCTTC. Residues: CASSPGTRRNNEQFF.

The CDR3 is CASSQDLRNEQFF. For the CDR3, the DNA is TGCGCCAGCAGCCAAGACCTCCGGAATGAGCAGTTCTTC. The rearrangement links TRBV4-3 to TRBJ2-1, with D hard to call. The CDR3 totals 13 residues. Germline V gene sequence: CDR1 LGHNA, CDR2 YSLEER. V was cut by 0 bases and J by 7 bases, with 7 bases left in between.

The chain links TRBV10-3 to TRBJ1-5; 7 nucleotides agree with TRBD1. The V gene's germline CDR1 is ENHRY and CDR2 SYGVKD. The CDR3 length is 13 residues. V was clipped by 6 bases and J by 5 bases; unmatched bases: 4. CDR3 amino acids: CAISTQGDQPQHF. For the CDR3, the DNA is TGTGCCATCAGCACCCAGGGGGATCAGCCCCAGCATTTT.

CDR3 residues: CASSLASGGASEQYF. The CDR3 DNA is TGTGCCAGCAGCTTAGCGAGCGGGGGGGCTAGCGAGCAGTACTTC. The chain couples TRBV7-2 to TRBJ2-7; 10 positions agree with TRBD2. V lost 0 bases and J lost 6; bases outside the gene matches: 5. Germline assignment: CDR1 SGHTA and CDR2 FQGNSA. The CDR3 contains 15 residues. The whole variable domain, remainder taken from reference TRBV7-2 and TRBJ2-7, is GAGVSQSPSNKVTEKGKDVELRCDPISGHTALYWYRQSLGQGLEFLIYFQGNSAPDKSGLPSDRFSAERTGGSVSTLTIQRTQQEDSAVYLCASSLASGGASEQYFGPGTRLTVT.

This chain uses TRBV10-1 with TRBJ2-1, with 10 bases aligning to TRBD2. V trimming: 4 bases; J trimming: 4 bases; junction bases outside the gene matches: 4. The CDR3 covers 15 residues. The germline CDR1 and CDR2 sequences are WNHNN and SYGVQD (reference sequence). The CDR3: CASSALAGEYNEQFF. Here the CDR3 DNA reads TGCGCCAGCAGTGCCCTAGCGGGAGAATACAATGAGCAGTTCTTC.

The V and J genes are TRBV1 and TRBJ2-2; the DNA was not used to check the table's D call, TRBD2. TRBV1 is designated a pseudogene. The CDR3 runs 15 residues. In nucleotides, the CDR3 is TGCACCAGCAGCCAAGCGGGGGGGCCGAGCGGGGAGCTGTTTTTT. Amino acids: CTSSQAGGPSGELFF.

This chain links TRBV4-1 with TRBJ1-3; D perhaps matches TRBD1 (5 bases). The CDR3 runs 15 residues. Germline CDR1 MGHRA, CDR2 YSYEKL. V was pared by 0 bases and J by 4 bases, with 10 bases between. The CDR3 loop reads CASSQDQGQGNTIYF. The CDR3 nucleotides are TGCGCCAGCAGCCAAGACCAGGGTCAGGGAAACACCATATATTTT.

To note about this clone: A junction boundary mismatches the germline segment, possibly from a read error. The chain employs TRBV5-6 and TRBJ2-2; D not resolved. The CDR3 loop spans 15 amino acids. In germline, CDR1 is SGHDT, CDR2 YYEEEE. CDR3 sequence (DNA): TGTGCCAGCAGATTGGGCGGCCCGAACACCGGGGAGCTGTTTTTT. Its translation: CASRLGGPNTGELFF.

The chain carries TRBV12-5 and TRBJ2-2; weak D call: TRBD2 (5 bases). V was trimmed by 0 bases and J by 9 bases, leaving 14 bases between them. This CDR3 is built from 15 residues. Germline V gives CDR1 LGHNT, CDR2 FRNRAP. The CDR3 protein is CASGLVEVPGWELFF. In nucleotides, the CDR3 is TGTGCTAGTGGTTTGGTAGAGGTGCCGGGGTGGGAGCTGTTTTTT.

The chain's CDR3 is CASSYRVGQGAFEQFF. The CDR3 DNA follows: TGTGCCAGCAGTTACCGGGTCGGGCAGGGGGCATTTGAGCAGTTCTTC. This sequence joins TRBV6-5 and TRBJ2-1; 8 bases line up with TRBD1. Per germline, CDR1 MNHEY and CDR2 SVGAGI. The CDR3 is 16 amino acids. The V and J ends lost 2 bases and 9 bases, in that order; junction bases with no gene match: 12.

CDR3: CASSAQTETQYF. CDR3 nucleotide sequence: TGTGCCAGCAGTGCACAGACAGAGACCCAGTACTTC. The gene calls are TRBV2 and TRBJ2-5; unclear D gene. The CDR3 contains 12 residues. The V end lost 4 bases, the J end lost 4 bases, and 7 bases lay between the germline ends. Germline CDR1 and CDR2: SNHLY and FYNNEI.

V and J are TRBV19 and TRBJ2-7; weak D call: TRBD1 (5 bases). Germline V gene lookup returns CDR1 LNHDA and CDR2 SQIVND (reference sequence). CDR3 length: 13 residues. V lost 6 bases and J lost 0, with 9 bases in between. In nucleotides, the CDR3 is TGTGCCAGTAGCAAGACAGCCTCCTACGAGCAGTACTTC. It specifies CASSKTASYEQYF.

The chain couples TRBV5-3 to TRBJ2-7, with 8 bases aligning to TRBD1. TRBV5-3 is an open reading frame, and its role is uncertain. Trimming took 0 bases from V and 5 from J; bases not matched to a gene: 4. The CDR3 consists of 14 residues. The CDR3 DNA reads TGTGCCAGAAGCTTGGGGACAGGGAGCGACGAGCAGTACTTC. It yields the protein CARSLGTGSDEQYF.

In this sample, this clone turned up a few times. The rearrangement uses TRBV9 and TRBJ2-2; D not certain. The CDR3 has 13 residues. Germline V lookup: CDR1 SGDLS, CDR2 YYNGEE. V was cut by 3 bases and J by 1 base, with 4 bases left in between. CDR3 sequence reads: CASSDRNTGELFF. CDR3 coding DNA: TGTGCCAGCAGCGACAGGAACACCGGGGAGCTGTTTTTT.

The rearrangement joins TRBV7-6 to TRBJ1-4; 10 nucleotides line up with TRBD1. Germline trimming cut 2 bases from V and 0 bases from J; bases unmatched to any gene: 9. Germline V gene lookup returns CDR1 SGHVS and CDR2 FNYEAQ. The CDR3 spans 19 residues. The DNA for the CDR3 is TGTGCCAGCAGCTTATCCGGGACAGGGGATGGAGCAACTAATGAAAAACTGTTTTTT. Residues: CASSLSGTGDGATNEKLFF.

The chain combines TRBV27 with TRBJ2-1; D might be TRBD1 (7 bases). Trimming shortened V by 6 bases and J by 0 bases, and 18 bases separated the two germline ends. Germline V gene lookup returns CDR1 MNHEY and CDR2 SMNVEV (reference sequence). The CDR3 contains 17 residues. For the CDR3, the DNA is TGTGCCAGCAGGGGGGGTGCTGGGACAGTCTCCTACAATGAGCAGTTCTTC. Its translation is CASRGGAGTVSYNEQFF.

J is TRBJ2-3 and V is TRBV20-1; 8 nucleotides line up with TRBD2. CDR3 size: 11 residues. Germline CDR1 is DFQATT and CDR2 is SNEGSKA (reference sequence). With V trimmed by 0 bases and J by 14 bases, 4 bases remained unmatched. CDR3 DNA: TGCAGTGCTAGAGATACTGGGACTAGGTATTTT. Its protein is CSARDTGTRYF.

This clone has a single count. This rearrangement joins TRBV7-2 to TRBJ2-1; perhaps TRBD2 as D (6 bases). This CDR3 contains 19 residues. Germline CDR1 is SGHTA and CDR2 is FQGNSA. V was clipped by 0 bases and J by 4 bases, with 22 bases between them. For the CDR3, the DNA is TGTGCCAGCAGCTTAGCGCCCCCTGGAGGTCGGGGAGGTTACAATGAGCAGTTCTTC. This gives the protein CASSLAPPGGRGGYNEQFF.

The genes are TRBV5-1 and TRBJ2-3; 10 positions agree with TRBD1. The V gene's germline CDR1 is SGHRS and CDR2 YFSETQ. The CDR3 spans 14 residues. Trimming cost V 4 bases and J 3 bases; bases outside gene matches: 2. The CDR3 bases are TGCGCCAGCAGCCCGGACAGGGGGACAGATACGCAGTATTTT. Protein product: CASSPDRGTDTQYF.

This chain connects TRBV7-9 to TRBJ1-1; perhaps TRBD1 as D (5 bases). The V and J ends lost 3 bases and 3 bases respectively, with 11 bases between them. The CDR3 length is 14 residues. Germline V CDR1 and CDR2: SEHNR, FQNEAQ (reference sequence). CDR3 nucleotides: TGTGCCAGCAGCTTCTCAGGGATGGACACTGAAGCTTTCTTT. This translates into CASSFSGMDTEAFF. Full variable domain (rest looked up from reference TRBV7-9 and TRBJ1-1): DTGVSQNPRHKITKRGQNVTFRCDPISEHNRLYWYRQTLGQGPEFLTYFQNEAQLEKSRLLSDRFSAERPKGSFSTLEIQRTEQGDSAMYLCASSFSGMDTEAFFGQGTRLTVV.

The V gene is TRBV4-3, the J gene TRBJ1-2, with D unresolved. V was shortened by 1 base and J by 5 bases, with 14 bases between the two germline ends. Germline V gene data show CDR1 as LGHNA and CDR2 as YSLEER. This CDR3 has 15 amino acids. As DNA, the CDR3 is TGCGCCAGCAGCCAAGGGAGGGAGTTTGGGTATGGCTACACCTTC. Translation gives CASSQGREFGYGYTF.

This rearrangement joins TRBV29-1 to TRBJ1-2; 9 nucleotides agree with TRBD1. V lost 6 bases to trimming and J lost 3 bases; unmatched junction nucleotides: 2. Germline CDR1 reads SQVTM; CDR2 reads ANQGSEA. There are 12 residues in the CDR3. The DNA of the CDR3 is TGCAGCGTGCGGACAGGGGACTATGGCTACACCTTC. Translated: CSVRTGDYGYTF.

This chain joins TRBV7-8 and TRBJ1-6, with no clear D. The germline gives CDR1 SGHVS, CDR2 FQNEAQ. The V end was cut by 3 bases, the J end by 9 bases, with 18 bases between. CDR3 size: 16 residues. CDR3 amino acids: CASSLERADGSSPLHF. DNA for the CDR3: TGTGCCAGCAGCTTGGAGAGGGCGGATGGTAGTTCACCCCTCCACTTT.

The chain couples TRBV6-5 to TRBJ1-3; D unclear. The CDR3 is made up of 15 amino acids. CDR1 and CDR2 from the germline V gene are MNHEY and SVGAGI. Trimming took off 7 bases at V and 6 bases at J, with 19 bases between the two ends. Written as DNA, the CDR3 is TGTGCCAGCACCGAGGGTACTCAGCGGGTAAACACCATATATTTT. Its translation: CASTEGTQRVNTIYF.

This chain links TRBV19 with TRBJ1-1; possible D gene TRBD1, 5 bases. Germline values: CDR1 LNHDA, CDR2 SQIVND (reference sequence). The CDR3 runs to 15 residues. V lost 0 bases and J 5 bases, leaving 13 bases between the germline ends. Here the CDR3 reads CASSIDGGVVTEAFF. Written as DNA, the CDR3 is TGTGCCAGTAGTATAGATGGGGGGGTGGTGACTGAAGCTTTCTTT.

The rearrangement links TRBV30 to TRBJ1-1; D gene ambiguous. Trimming took 7 bases from V and 1 from J, leaving 10 bases between them. Germline-derived CDR1 and CDR2 are GTSNPN and SVGIG (reference sequence). The CDR3 consists of 12 residues. For the CDR3, the DNA is TGTGCCTTTACAACGAAGAACACTGAAGCTTTCTTT. It translates to CAFTTKNTEAFF.

J is TRBJ1-3 and V is TRBV25-1; 9 bases agree with TRBD1. Germline CDR1 is MGHDK and CDR2 is SYGVNS. The CDR3 runs 17 residues. V trimming: 6 bases; J trimming: 3 bases; junction bases outside the gene matches: 12. The CDR3, as DNA: TGTGCCAGCAGGCGCCGGGACAGGGTAGGTTATGGAAACACCATATATTTT. Translating gives CASRRRDRVGYGNTIYF.

CDR3 DNA: TGTGCCAGCAGTCCCTCAGGGGTTTTCGGCTACACCTTC. It yields the protein CASSPSGVFGYTF. The genes are TRBV12-3 or TRBV12-4 and TRBJ1-2; TRBD1 might be the D (6 bases). V was trimmed by 5 bases and J by 8 bases, leaving 15 bases between them. This CDR3 is 13 amino acids long.

J is TRBJ2-1 and V is TRBV2; perhaps TRBD2 as D (6 bases). This CDR3 is built from 14 residues. V lost 8 bases to trimming and J lost 12 bases, with 23 bases between them. Germline loops: CDR1 SNHLY, CDR2 FYNNEI. The CDR3 nucleotides read TGTGCCAGCGATGGGTACCTCGGGACTTCGGTGCAGTTCTTC. Translating it yields CASDGYLGTSVQFF.

V gene TRBV27 combines with J gene TRBJ2-1; D not resolved. Trimming stripped 4 bases from V and 9 bases from J, with 13 bases between. CDR3 size: 13 residues. CDR1 MNHEY and CDR2 SMNVEV come from the germline V gene (reference sequence). The CDR3 coding sequence is TGTGCCAGCAGTTCGGGTCCGAGTCGTGAGCAGTTCTTC. This sequence encodes CASSSGPSREQFF.

The chain combines TRBV19 with TRBJ2-7; TRBD1 matches 10 bases. V lost 11 bases to trimming and J lost 4 bases; unmatched junction nucleotides: 11. CDR1 LNHDA and CDR2 SQIVND come from the germline V gene (reference sequence). The CDR3 has 14 amino acids. In nucleotides, the CDR3 is TGTGCCTCTAAGGGGGGACAGGGGTCATACGAGCAGTACTTC. Encoded protein: CASKGGQGSYEQYF.